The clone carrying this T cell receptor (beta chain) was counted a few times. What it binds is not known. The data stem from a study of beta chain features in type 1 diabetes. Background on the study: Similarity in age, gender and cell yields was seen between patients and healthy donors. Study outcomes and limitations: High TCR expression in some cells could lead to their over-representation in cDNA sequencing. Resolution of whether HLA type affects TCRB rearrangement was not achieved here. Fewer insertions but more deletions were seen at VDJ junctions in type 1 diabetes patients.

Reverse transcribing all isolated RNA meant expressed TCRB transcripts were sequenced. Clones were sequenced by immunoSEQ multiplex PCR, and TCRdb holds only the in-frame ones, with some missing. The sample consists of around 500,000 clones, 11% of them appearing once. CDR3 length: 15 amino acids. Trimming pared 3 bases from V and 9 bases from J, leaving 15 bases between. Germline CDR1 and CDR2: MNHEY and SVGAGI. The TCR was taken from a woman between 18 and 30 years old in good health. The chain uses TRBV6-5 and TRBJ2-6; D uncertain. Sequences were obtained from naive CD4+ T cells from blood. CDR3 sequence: CASSYSMFNLNVLTF. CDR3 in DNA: TGTGCCAGCAGTTATTCCATGTTCAACCTCAACGTCCTGACTTTC.